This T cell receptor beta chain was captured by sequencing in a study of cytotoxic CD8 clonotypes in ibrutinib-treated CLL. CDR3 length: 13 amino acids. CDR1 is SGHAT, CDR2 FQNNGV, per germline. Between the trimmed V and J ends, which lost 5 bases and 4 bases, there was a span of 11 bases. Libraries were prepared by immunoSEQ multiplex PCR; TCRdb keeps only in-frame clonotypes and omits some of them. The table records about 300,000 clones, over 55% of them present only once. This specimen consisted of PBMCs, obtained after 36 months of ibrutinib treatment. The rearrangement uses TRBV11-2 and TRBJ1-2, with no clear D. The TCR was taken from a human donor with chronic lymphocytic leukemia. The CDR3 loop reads CASSPGRVYGYTF. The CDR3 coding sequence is TGTGCCAGCAGCCCGGGGAGGGTCTATGGCTACACCTTC.